This T cell receptor (beta chain) was recorded in a study of blood T cell repertoires in COVID-19. Study-level background: Samples of COVID-19 (acute and convalescent) were obtained from the United States, Italy and Spain.

Methods used by the authors: Estimates of nucleated cell counts were drawn from the amplification of reference gene primers. TCRdb's table, derived via immunoSEQ multiplex PCR, lists solely in-frame clones and lacks some. V and J calls and clone size come straight from that table; D and trimming were deduced from the DNA. The data show a few hundred thousand clones, around 83% seen once. Participants, about 18 to 100 years old, spanned fewer than 25 US areas. Cohort assignment relied on participant-reported clinical history. Only a few counts were recorded for this clone. The clonotype comes from a woman aged 50 to 65 who had recovered from COVID-19. The sample was PBMCs or T cells enriched from blood (not recorded which).

The DNA of the CDR3 is TGTGCCAGTAGTCCGGGACAGGTAGGGGCTCAGCCCCAGCATTTT. This gives the protein CASSPGQVGAQPQHF. The genes are TRBV19 and TRBJ1-5; 8 bases map to TRBD1. CDR1 and CDR2 (germline): LNHDA, SQIVND (reference sequence). Trimming removed 5 bases from V and 6 bases from J; junction bases left unmatched: 9. CDR3 size: 15 residues.